Below, 16 T cell receptor beta chains from the same sample are listed, as sequenced in a study of Ad26.COV2.S vaccination and SARS-CoV-2 variants. Clones were read by immunoSEQ multiplex PCR, and TCRdb kept only the in-frame ones, dropping some. The sample carries around 400,000 clones, about 80% recorded once. Described treatment: approximately 18 received Ad26.COV2.S at low or high dose, single or two shots; about 5 received placebo; per-sample allocation not given. Sampling was done on day 63 after the first vaccine or placebo injection. The sequencing used peripheral blood, collected in a trial of Ad26.COV2.S vaccine versus placebo. The receptors derive from a person aged 18 to 59 who received the Ad26.COV2.S COVID-19 vaccine or a placebo.

This clone was counted once. This rearrangement joins TRBV18 to TRBJ1-1, with D unresolved. Trimming pared 3 bases from V and 5 bases from J, leaving 13 bases between. CDR3 length: 14 residues. Germline V CDR1 and CDR2: KGHSH, LQKENI. The CDR3 DNA sequence: TGTGCCAGCTCACCCGCCATCAGAGGGACTGAAGCTTTCTTT. Its translation: CASSPAIRGTEAFF. The complete variable domain, with remaining parts taken from reference TRBV18 and TRBJ1-1, reads NAGVMQNPRHLVRRRGQEARLRCSPMKGHSHVYWYRQLPEEGLKFMVYLQKENIIDESGMPKERFSAEFPKEGPSILRIQQVVRGDSAAYFCASSPAIRGTEAFFGQGTRLTVV.

The chain couples TRBV6-2 or TRBV6-3 to TRBJ1-3; D is unresolved. The V end was cut by 0 bases, the J end by 0 bases, with 15 bases between. Germline CDR1 and CDR2: MNHEY and SVGEGT. CDR3 size: 18 residues. CDR3 nucleotides: TGTGCCAGCAGTTACTCGGGAATCGACTGGAGCTCTGGAAACACCATATATTTT. This sequence encodes CASSYSGIDWSSGNTIYF.

The rearrangement uses TRBV3-1 (or the pseudogene TRBV3-2) and TRBJ2-7; D unresolved. Germline-derived CDR1 and CDR2 are LGHDT and YNNKEL (reference sequence). This CDR3 is 14 amino acids long. Trimming cost V 1 base and J 6 bases, with 13 bases left between them. This CDR3 reads CASSQGSYGLEQYF. CDR3 nucleotides: TGTGCCAGCAGCCAAGGGAGTTACGGGCTCGAGCAGTACTTC.

This chain uses TRBV5-1 with TRBJ2-3; 16 positions agree with TRBD2. The length of the CDR3 is 19 residues. Unmatched junction bases numbered 9, after V lost 4 bases and J lost 1 base. The V gene's germline CDR1 is SGHRS and CDR2 YFSETQ. CDR3 sequence: CASSGPGLAGGRGTDTQYF. The CDR3 DNA is TGCGCCAGCAGCGGACCGGGACTAGCGGGGGGGCGAGGCACAGATACGCAGTATTTT.

The chain couples TRBV11-3 to TRBJ2-2, with TRBD2 matching over 11 bases. Unmatched junction bases numbered 3, after V lost 4 bases and J lost 5 bases. This CDR3 spans 15 amino acids. Per the germline V gene, CDR1 is SGHNT and CDR2 is YENEEA. The CDR3 nucleotides are TGTGCCAGCAGCTCCGGGACTAGCGGAACCGGGGAGCTGTTTTTT. Its translation is CASSSGTSGTGELFF.

This chain uses TRBV19 with TRBJ2-1, with no clear D. The CDR3 has 15 residues. V lost 3 bases, J lost 0 bases, and 9 bases lay in between. Germline loops: CDR1 LNHDA, CDR2 SQIVND (reference sequence). The CDR3 nucleotides are TGTGCCAGTAGTATGACTCCATTCTCCTACAATGAGCAGTTCTTC. As protein: CASSMTPFSYNEQFF.

V usage is TRBV28 and J usage is TRBJ1-2; D is perhaps TRBD1 (6 bases). Trimming took off 5 bases at V and 4 bases at J, with 14 bases between the two ends. Looked up from germline, CDR1 is MDHEN and CDR2 is SYDVKM. The CDR3 runs to 14 residues. CDR3 amino acids: CASSPGGGAYGYTF. CDR3 DNA: TGTGCCAGCAGTCCCGGAGGGGGGGCCTATGGCTACACCTTC.

The chain carries TRBV2 and TRBJ2-5, with D possibly matching TRBD1 (6 bases). The germline CDR1 and CDR2 sequences are SNHLY and FYNNEI. This CDR3 spans 13 amino acids. Between the trimmed V and J ends, which lost 8 bases and 2 bases, there was a span of 12 bases. The CDR3 loop reads CASLKRGQETQYF. CDR3 DNA sequence: TGTGCCAGCTTAAAAAGGGGGCAAGAGACCCAGTACTTC. The complete variable domain, with remaining parts taken from reference TRBV2 and TRBJ2-5, reads EPEVTQTPSHQVTQMGQEVILRCVPISNHLYFYWYRQILGQKVEFLVSFYNNEISEKSEIFDDQFSVERPDGSNFTLKIRSTKLEDSAMYFCASLKRGQETQYFGPGTRLLVL.

The chain recombines TRBV9 with TRBJ2-3; the match to TRBD2 covers 7 bases. V lost 2 bases, J lost 6 bases, and 12 bases stayed unmatched. Germline CDR1 and CDR2: SGDLS and YYNGEE. The CDR3 is 16 amino acids. The CDR3 protein is CASSVAGTGGPDTQYF. The CDR3 nucleotides read TGTGCCAGCAGCGTCGCCGGGACGGGGGGTCCGGATACGCAGTATTTT.

J is TRBJ2-1 and V is TRBV5-6; D unresolved. This CDR3 has 13 amino acids. Germline V gene lookup returns CDR1 SGHDT and CDR2 YYEEEE. V was pared by 0 bases and J by 8 bases, with 9 bases between. In DNA, the CDR3 is TGTGCCAGCAGCTTGGTAGCTGGGGATGAGCAGTTCTTC. Protein product: CASSLVAGDEQFF.

This clone was detected once. The chain has TRBV24-1 and TRBJ2-3, with TRBD2 as a possible D gene (6 bases). In germline, CDR1 is KGHDR, CDR2 SFDVKD. The CDR3 is 15 residues long. The germline V and J ends were trimmed by 1 base and 3 bases, with 10 bases remaining between them. This CDR3 is CATSDFSGGTDTQYF. The CDR3 DNA follows: TGTGCCACCAGTGATTTTAGCGGAGGGACAGATACGCAGTATTTT.

The chain carries TRBV4-3 and TRBJ2-4; unclear D gene. The CDR3 length is 13 residues. Germline-derived CDR1 and CDR2 are LGHNA and YSLEER. The V end was cut by 0 bases, the J end by 8 bases, with 8 bases between. CDR3 coding DNA: TGCGCCAGCAGCCAAGATCGGTTGGACATTCAGTACTTC. Protein: CASSQDRLDIQYF.

V usage is TRBV7-9 and J usage is TRBJ1-4, with a weak D call TRBD1 (6 bases). The CDR3 contains 14 residues. V dropped 2 bases and J dropped 7 bases, with 11 bases sitting between them. Germline V lookup: CDR1 SEHNR, CDR2 FQNEAQ (reference sequence). CDR3 nucleotides: TGTGCCAGCAGCTTAACAGGGCCCGGTGAAAAACTGTTTTTT. Encoded protein: CASSLTGPGEKLFF.

V gene TRBV11-1 combines with J gene TRBJ1-1; D remains ambiguous. Per the germline V gene, CDR1 is SGHAT and CDR2 is FQDESV (reference sequence). The ends were cut back, 6 bases at V and 0 bases at J, with 14 bases in the middle. The CDR3 has 15 residues. The CDR3 bases are TGTGCCAGCAGTAGCGCATTTGGCATGAACACTGAAGCTTTCTTT. It yields the protein CASSSAFGMNTEAFF.

This chain uses TRBV2 with TRBJ1-3; tentatively, D is TRBD1 (5 bases). Germline V gene lookup returns CDR1 SNHLY and CDR2 FYNNEI. V was cut by 1 base and J by 12 bases, with 16 bases left in between. This CDR3 comprises 14 residues. CDR3 protein: CASSEGDWGPGIYF. CDR3 nucleotides: TGTGCCAGCAGTGAAGGGGACTGGGGACCGGGCATATATTTT.

The chain recombines TRBV4-1 with TRBJ1-2; D is possibly TRBD1 (5 bases). The germline V gene encodes CDR1 MGHRA and CDR2 YSYEKL. The CDR3 consists of 13 residues. V lost 4 bases, J lost 1 base, and 7 bases lay in between. The DNA for the CDR3 is TGCGCCAGCAGCCTCGACAGTAACTATGGCTACACCTTC. Translation gives CASSLDSNYGYTF.